Detailed here is one T cell receptor (beta chain). Its cognate antigen is unknown. Primers included in the PCR were 60 Vbeta and 13 Jbeta primers. Assay used: immunoSEQ multiplex PCR; TCRdb lists only in-frame clones, some missing. The data contain roughly 290,000 clones, roughly 80% of them singletons. The entry originates in a study of cytomegalovirus exposure and HLA in healthy donors. Points from the study as a whole: A later look showed TCR association rates differing by HLA locus, highest for DRB1 and lowest for HLA-C. TCR beta sequences reportedly predicted most subjects' HLA-A and HLA-B alleles accurately. What a later analysis showed was that several of the most significant clusters appeared linked to common viral pathogens. In vitro testing confirmed three CMV-associated chains as specific for CMV antigens.

Germline V gene lookup returns CDR1 MGHDK and CDR2 SYGVNS. The CDR3 length is 13 residues. Trimming removed 2 bases from V and 4 bases from J, with 9 bases in between. The clonotype was recovered from a girl aged 2 to 10 in good health and CMV-seronegative. Sequences were obtained from PBMCs. The chain couples TRBV25-1 to TRBJ2-7, with D maybe TRBD2 (5 bases). DNA for the CDR3: TGTGCCAGCAGTGAAGGCGGGCGTTACGAGCAGTACTTC. Protein: CASSEGGRYEQYF.